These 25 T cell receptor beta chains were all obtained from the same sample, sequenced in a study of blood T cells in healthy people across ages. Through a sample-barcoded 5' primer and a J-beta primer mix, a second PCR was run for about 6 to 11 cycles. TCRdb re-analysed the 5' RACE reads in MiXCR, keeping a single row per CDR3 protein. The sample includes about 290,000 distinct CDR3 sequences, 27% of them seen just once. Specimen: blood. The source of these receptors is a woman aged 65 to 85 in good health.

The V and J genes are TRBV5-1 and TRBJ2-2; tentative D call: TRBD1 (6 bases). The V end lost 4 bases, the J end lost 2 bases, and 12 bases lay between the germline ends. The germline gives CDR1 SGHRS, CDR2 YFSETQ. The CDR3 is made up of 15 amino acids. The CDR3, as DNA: TGCGCCAGCAGCCCGACAGGTGCTAACACCGGGGAGCTGTTTTTT. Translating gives CASSPTGANTGELFF.

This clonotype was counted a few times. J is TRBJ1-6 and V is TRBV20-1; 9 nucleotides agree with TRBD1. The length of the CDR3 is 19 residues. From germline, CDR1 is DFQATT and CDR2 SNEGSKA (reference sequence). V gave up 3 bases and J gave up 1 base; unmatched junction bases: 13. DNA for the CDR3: TGCAGTGCTAGTTCTAACAGGGGGCCCTCCAGTTCCTATAATTCACCCCTCCACTTT. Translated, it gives CSASSNRGPSSSYNSPLHF.

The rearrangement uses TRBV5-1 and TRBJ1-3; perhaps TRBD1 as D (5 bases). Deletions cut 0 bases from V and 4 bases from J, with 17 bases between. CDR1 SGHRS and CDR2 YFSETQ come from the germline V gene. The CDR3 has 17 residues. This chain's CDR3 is CASSLVPPQAGGNTIYF. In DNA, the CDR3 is TGCGCCAGCAGCTTGGTCCCTCCACAGGCCGGCGGAAACACCATATATTTT.

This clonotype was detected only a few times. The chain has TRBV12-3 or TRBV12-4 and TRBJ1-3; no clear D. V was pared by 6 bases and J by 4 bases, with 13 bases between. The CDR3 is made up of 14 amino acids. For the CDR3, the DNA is TGTGCCAGCAGCAAAACTAACCAGGGAAACACCATATATTTT. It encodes CASSKTNQGNTIYF.

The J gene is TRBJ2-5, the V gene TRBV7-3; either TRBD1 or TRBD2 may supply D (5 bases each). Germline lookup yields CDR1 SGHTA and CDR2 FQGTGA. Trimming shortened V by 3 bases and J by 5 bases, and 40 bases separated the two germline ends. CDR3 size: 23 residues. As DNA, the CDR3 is TGTGCCAGCAGCTTCGGGGCACCCAACCTTCCTCCCGGTGTGGTAGCTGCTAGGGAGACCCAGTACTTC. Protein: CASSFGAPNLPPGVVAARETQYF.

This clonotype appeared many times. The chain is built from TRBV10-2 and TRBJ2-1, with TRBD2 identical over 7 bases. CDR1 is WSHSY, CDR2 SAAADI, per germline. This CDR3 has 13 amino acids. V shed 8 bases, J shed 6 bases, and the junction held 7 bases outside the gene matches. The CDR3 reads CASLRSGTNEQFF. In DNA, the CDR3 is TGCGCCAGCTTAAGAAGCGGGACCAATGAGCAGTTCTTC.

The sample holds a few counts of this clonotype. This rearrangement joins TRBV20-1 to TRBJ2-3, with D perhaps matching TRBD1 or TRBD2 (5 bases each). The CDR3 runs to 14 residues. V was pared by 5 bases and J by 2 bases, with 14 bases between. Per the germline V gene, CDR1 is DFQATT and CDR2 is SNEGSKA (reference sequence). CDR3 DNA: TGCAGTGCTCTGGGAGAGGGGAACACAGATACGCAGTATTTT. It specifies CSALGEGNTDTQYF.

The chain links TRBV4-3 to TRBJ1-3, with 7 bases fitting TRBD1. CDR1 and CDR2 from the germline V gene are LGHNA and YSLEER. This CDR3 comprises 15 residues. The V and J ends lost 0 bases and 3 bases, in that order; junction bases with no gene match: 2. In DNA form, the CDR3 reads TGCGCCAGCAGCCAAGACGACAGGGTTGGAAACACCATATATTTT. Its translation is CASSQDDRVGNTIYF.

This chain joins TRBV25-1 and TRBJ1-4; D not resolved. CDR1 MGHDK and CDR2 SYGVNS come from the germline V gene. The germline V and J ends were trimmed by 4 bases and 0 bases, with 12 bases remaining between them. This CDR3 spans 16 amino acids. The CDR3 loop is CASSGVGTATNEKLFF. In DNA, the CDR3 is TGTGCCAGCAGTGGGGTAGGAACAGCAACTAATGAAAAACTGTTTTTT.

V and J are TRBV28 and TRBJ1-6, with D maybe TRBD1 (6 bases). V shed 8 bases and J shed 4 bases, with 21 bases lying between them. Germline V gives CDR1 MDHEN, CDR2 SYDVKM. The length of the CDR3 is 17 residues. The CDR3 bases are TGTGCCAGCGGGGGCCGGGGGGCAGCCCTGTATAATTCACCCCTCCACTTT. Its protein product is CASGGRGAALYNSPLHF.

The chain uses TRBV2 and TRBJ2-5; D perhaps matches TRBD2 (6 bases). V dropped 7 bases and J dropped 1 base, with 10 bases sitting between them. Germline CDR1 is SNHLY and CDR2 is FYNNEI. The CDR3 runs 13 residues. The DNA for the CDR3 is TGTGCCAGCATGGGGGGATCCCAAGAGACCCAGTACTTC. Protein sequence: CASMGGSQETQYF.

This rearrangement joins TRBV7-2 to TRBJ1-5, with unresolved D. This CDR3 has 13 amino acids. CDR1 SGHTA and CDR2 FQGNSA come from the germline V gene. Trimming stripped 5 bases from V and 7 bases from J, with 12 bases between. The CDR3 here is CASSLRPKQPQHF. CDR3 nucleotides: TGTGCCAGCAGCCTCAGACCGAAACAGCCCCAGCATTTT.

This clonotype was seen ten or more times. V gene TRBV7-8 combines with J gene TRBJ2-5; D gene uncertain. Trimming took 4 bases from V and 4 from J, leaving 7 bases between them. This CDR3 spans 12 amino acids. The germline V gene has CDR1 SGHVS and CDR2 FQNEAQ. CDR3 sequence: CASSSTLETQYF. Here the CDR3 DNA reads TGTGCCAGCAGCTCAACCTTAGAGACCCAGTACTTC.

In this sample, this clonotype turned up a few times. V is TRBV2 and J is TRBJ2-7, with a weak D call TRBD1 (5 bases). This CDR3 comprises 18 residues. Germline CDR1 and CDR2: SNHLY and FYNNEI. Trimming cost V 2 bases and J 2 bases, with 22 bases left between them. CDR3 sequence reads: CASSEMRTWSQGAYEQYF. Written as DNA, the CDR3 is TGTGCCAGCAGTGAAATGAGAACCTGGAGTCAGGGCGCCTACGAGCAGTACTTC.

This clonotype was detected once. The CDR3 DNA is TGTGCCAGCAGTTCGGAGCAACTAGGAGAGACCCAGTACTTC. Translated, it gives CASSSEQLGETQYF. This chain uses TRBV6-2 or TRBV6-3 with TRBJ2-5; D is possibly TRBD2 (5 bases). V was pared by 4 bases and J by 4 bases, with 13 bases between. CDR1 is MNHEY and CDR2 is SVGEGT in the germline V gene. CDR3 length: 14 amino acids.

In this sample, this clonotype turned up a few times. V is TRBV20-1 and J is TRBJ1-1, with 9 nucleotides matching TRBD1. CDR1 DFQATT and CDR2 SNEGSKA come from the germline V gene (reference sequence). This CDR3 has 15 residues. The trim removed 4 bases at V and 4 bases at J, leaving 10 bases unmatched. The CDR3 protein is CSATIPDRGGTEAFF. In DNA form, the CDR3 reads TGCAGTGCTACTATACCTGACAGGGGGGGCACTGAAGCTTTCTTT.

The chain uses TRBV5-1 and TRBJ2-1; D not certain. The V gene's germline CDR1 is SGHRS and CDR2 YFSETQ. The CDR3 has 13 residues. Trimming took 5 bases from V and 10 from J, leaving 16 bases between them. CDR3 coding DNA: TGCGCCAGCAGATCAAATCAACAAGGGGAGCAGTTCTTC. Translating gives CASRSNQQGEQFF.

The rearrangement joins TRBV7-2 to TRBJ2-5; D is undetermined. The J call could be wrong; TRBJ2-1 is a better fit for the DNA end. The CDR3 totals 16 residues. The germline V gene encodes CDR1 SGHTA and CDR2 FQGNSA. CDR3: CASSRSGLTNPGKQFF. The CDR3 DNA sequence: TGTGCCAGCAGCCGGTCGGGTCTTACCAATCCTGGGAAGCAGTTCTTC.

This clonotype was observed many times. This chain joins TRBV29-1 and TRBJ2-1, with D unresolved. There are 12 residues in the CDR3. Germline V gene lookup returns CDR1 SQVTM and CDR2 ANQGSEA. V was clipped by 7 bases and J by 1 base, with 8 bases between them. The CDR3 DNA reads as TGCAGCGGGGCAGTGTCCTACAATGAGCAGTTCTTC. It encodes CSGAVSYNEQFF.

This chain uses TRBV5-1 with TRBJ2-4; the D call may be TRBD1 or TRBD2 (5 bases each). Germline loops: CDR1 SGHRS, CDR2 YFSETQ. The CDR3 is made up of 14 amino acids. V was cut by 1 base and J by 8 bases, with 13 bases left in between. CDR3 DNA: TGCGCCAGCAGCTTGAGCAGGGCCGGGGACATTCAGTACTTC. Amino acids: CASSLSRAGDIQYF.

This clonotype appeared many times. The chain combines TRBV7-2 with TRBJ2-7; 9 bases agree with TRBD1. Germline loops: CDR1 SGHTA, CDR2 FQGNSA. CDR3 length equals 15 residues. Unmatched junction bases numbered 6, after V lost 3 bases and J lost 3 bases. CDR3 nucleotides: TGTGCCAGCAGCTTCACCGGGACAGGGTACTACGAGCAGTACTTC. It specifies CASSFTGTGYYEQYF.

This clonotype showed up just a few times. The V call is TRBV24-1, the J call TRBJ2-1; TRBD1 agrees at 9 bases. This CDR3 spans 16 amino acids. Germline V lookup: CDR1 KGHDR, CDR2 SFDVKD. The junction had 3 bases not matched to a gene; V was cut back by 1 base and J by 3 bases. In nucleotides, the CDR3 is TGTGCCACCAGTGATTTTGGACAGGGGAACTACAATGAGCAGTTCTTC. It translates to CATSDFGQGNYNEQFF.

For the CDR3, the DNA is TGTGCCAGCAGTAGGGACAGGGACGAGACCCAGTACTTC. Its protein product is CASSRDRDETQYF. The V call is TRBV6-1, the J call TRBJ2-5; 9 bases match TRBD1. The CDR3 runs 13 residues. Germline-derived CDR1 and CDR2 are MNHNS and SASEGT. Unmatched junction bases numbered 3, after V lost 5 bases and J lost 5 bases.

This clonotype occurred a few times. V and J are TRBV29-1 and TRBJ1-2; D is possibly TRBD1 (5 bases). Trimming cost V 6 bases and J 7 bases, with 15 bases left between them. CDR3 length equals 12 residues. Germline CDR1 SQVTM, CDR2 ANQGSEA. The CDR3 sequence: CSVRPGLFGYTF. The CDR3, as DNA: TGCAGCGTGCGGCCGGGACTTTTTGGCTACACCTTC.

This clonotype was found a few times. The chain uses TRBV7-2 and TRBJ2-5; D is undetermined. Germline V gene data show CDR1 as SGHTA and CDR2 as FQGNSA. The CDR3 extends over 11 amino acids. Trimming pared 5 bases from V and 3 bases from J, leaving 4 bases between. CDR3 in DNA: TGTGCCAGCAGCGGGGAAGAGACCCAGTACTTC. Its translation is CASSGEETQYF.